This TCR beta chain came from a study of shared T cell receptors in the human thymus (dated by TCRdb to about 2021). Describing the broader study: The study examined how the human thymus generates shared, self-reactive T-cell receptor alpha chains.

On this clone itself: It has no known antigen specificity. Within one base of it there is no much larger clone, and no base qualities were kept.

Spanning cysteine to phenylalanine, the CDR3 consists of 15 amino acids. Only the CDR3 region is kept as DNA, spanning 45 bases read in frame from base 1. CDR1 and CDR2 are drawn from the germline V gene (reference sequence): MNHEY, SMNVEV. V trim: 5 bases; J trim: 6 bases; unmatched bases: 6. Library creation used the immunoSEQ multiplex PCR assay. The table comes from immuneACCESS by way of TCRdb, which keeps in-frame sequences with V and J called. Part of the clones is missing from these tables; in studies checked, under half for an unresolved V gene and the rest for unknown reasons. For this sample there are hundreds of thousands of clones; 80% to 90% appear just once. Together, the top ten hold roughly 0.0094% of the sample. These sequences were also reported in another study, on human thymus T cells. The second publication reports: The donors were immunologically healthy infants in Finland who had open corrective cardiac surgery for congenital heart defects. The thymus tissue came from surgical resects taken out during corrective cardiac surgery. V and J gene segment usage appeared biased in both thymic and peripheral blood repertoires. The related research found that thymic TCR repertoires overlapped highly between unrelated individuals. TCR alpha and beta repertoires from seven to nine infant thymus samples and a few related peripheral blood samples were characterized in the study. Donor ages ranged from about 7 to 244 days, and the cohort comprised roughly six male and two female infants. Thymocytes were released mechanically from tissue and stored at -70 °C as pellets of roughly 9.5-32 million cells. A QIAsymphony instrument was used to extract genomic DNA from the frozen cell pellets. The immunoSEQ multiplex PCR assay was used to amplify the TCRB and TCRAD loci from a standardized quantity of quality-controlled genomic DNA. The amplicons spanned the V(D)J region and were long enough to cover the CDR3 and allow V and J genes to be identified. Through the commercial immunoSEQ service, the amplicons were sequenced on an Illumina platform. Primer bias and sequencing errors were corrected using previously described methods, and TCRAD and TCRB definitions followed the IMGT database. immunoSEQ Analyzer 3.0 and VDJTools were used for repertoire analysis, which covered basic statistics, V/J segment usage, diversity estimates, rarefaction and pairwise overlap. Diversity was estimated using the Chao1, ChaoE, Efron-Thisted, Shannon and inverse Simpson indices, and was also estimated on datasets down-sampled to the size of the smallest sample. Repertoire overlap was determined by strict matching of CDR3 nucleotide sequence, V gene and J gene, and Jaccard-based multidimensional scaling clustering was applied. On average, about 730,000 unique TCRB clonotypes were obtained from thymus samples, compared with 75,000 to 90,000 from blood samples.

Sequenced: thymocytes. This TCR derives from a boy under two years old with a congenital heart defect. Donor details come from another sample of the same person, matched by shared clones. The chain links TRBV27 with TRBJ2-7; TRBD2 lines up with 14 middle nucleotides. The CDR3 region: CASSPRLAGGLEQYF. The DNA reads TGTGCCAGCAGTCCGCGACTAGCGGGGGGGCTCGAGCAGTACTTC.